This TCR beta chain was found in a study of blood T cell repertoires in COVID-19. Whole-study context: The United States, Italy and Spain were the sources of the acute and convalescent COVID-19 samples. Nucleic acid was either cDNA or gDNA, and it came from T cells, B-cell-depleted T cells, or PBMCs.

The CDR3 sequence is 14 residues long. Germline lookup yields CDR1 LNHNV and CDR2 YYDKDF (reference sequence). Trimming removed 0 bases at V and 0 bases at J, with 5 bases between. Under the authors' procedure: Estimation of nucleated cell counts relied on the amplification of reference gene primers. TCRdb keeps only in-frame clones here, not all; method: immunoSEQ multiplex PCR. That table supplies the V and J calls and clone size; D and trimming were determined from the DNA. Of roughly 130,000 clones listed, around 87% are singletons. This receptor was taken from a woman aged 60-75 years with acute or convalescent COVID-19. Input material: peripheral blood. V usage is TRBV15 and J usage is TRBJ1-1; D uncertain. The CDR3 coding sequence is TGTGCCACCAGCAGAGATCGAGTGAACACTGAAGCTTTCTTT. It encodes CATSRDRVNTEAFF.